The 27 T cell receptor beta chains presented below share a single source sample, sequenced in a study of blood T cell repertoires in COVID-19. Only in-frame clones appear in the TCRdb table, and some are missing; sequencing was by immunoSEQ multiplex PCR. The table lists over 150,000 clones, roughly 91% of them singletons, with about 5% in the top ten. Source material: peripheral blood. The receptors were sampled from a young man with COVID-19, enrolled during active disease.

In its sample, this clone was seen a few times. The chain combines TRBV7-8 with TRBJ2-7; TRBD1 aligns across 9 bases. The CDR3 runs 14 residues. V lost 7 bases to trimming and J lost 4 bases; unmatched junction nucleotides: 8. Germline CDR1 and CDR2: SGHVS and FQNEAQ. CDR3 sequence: CASNVQGAAYEQYF. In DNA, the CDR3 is TGTGCCAGCAACGTACAGGGGGCAGCGTACGAGCAGTACTTC.

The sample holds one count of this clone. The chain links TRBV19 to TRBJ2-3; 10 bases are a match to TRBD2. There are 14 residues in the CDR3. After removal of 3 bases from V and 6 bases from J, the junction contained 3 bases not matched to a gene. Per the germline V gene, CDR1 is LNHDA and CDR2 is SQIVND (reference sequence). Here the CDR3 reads CASSITSGVDTQYF. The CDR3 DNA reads TGTGCCAGTAGTATCACTAGCGGGGTTGATACGCAGTATTTT.

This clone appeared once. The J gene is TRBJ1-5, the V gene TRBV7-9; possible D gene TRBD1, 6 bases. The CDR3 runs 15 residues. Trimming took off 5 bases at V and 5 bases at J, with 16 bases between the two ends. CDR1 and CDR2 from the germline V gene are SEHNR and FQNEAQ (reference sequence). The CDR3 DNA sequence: TGTGCCAGCAGCCTGACAGGATTTGGCGATCAGCCCCAGCATTTT. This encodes CASSLTGFGDQPQHF.

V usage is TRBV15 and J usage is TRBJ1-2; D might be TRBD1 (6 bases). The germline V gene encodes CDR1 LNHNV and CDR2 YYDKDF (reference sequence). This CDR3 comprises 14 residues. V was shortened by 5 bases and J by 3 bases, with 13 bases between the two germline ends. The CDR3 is CATSGQPTYYGYTF. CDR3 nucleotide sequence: TGTGCCACCAGCGGACAGCCTACGTACTATGGCTACACCTTC. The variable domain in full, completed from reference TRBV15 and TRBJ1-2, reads DAMVIQNPRYQVTQFGKPVTLSCSQTLNHNVMYWYQQKSSQAPKLLFHYYDKDFNNEADTPDNFQSRRPNTSFCFLDIRSPGLGDTAMYLCATSGQPTYYGYTFGSGTRLTVV.

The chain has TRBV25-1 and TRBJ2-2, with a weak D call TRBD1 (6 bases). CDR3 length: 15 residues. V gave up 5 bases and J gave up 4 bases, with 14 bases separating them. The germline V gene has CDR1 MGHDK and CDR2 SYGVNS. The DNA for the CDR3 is TGTGCCAGCAGTCCGCCAACAGGGACCACCGGGGAGCTGTTTTTT. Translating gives CASSPPTGTTGELFF.

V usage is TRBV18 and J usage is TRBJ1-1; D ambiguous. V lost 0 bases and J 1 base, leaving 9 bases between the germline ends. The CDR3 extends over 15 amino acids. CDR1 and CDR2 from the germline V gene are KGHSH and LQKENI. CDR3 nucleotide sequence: TGTGCCAGCTCACCACCGGGTAGCGGGAACACTGAAGCTTTCTTT. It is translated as CASSPPGSGNTEAFF.

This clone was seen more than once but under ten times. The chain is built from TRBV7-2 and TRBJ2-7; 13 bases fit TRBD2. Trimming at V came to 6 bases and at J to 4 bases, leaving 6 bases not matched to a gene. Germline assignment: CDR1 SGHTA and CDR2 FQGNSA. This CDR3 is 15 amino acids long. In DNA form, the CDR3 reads TGTGCCAGCAGAAACGGACTAGCGGGAGCGTACGAGCAGTACTTC. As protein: CASRNGLAGAYEQYF. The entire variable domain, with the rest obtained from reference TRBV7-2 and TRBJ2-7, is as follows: GAGVSQSPSNKVTEKGKDVELRCDPISGHTALYWYRQSLGQGLEFLIYFQGNSAPDKSGLPSDRFSAERTGGSVSTLTIQRTQQEDSAVYLCASRNGLAGAYEQYFGPGTRLTVT.

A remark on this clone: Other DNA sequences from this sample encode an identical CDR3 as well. DNA for the CDR3: TGTGCCAGCAGCCAGCTACTGGGACTAGCGGGAAACGAGCAGTACTTC. Amino acid sequence: CASSQLLGLAGNEQYF. This chain connects TRBV3-1 (or the pseudogene TRBV3-2) to TRBJ2-7; 13 nucleotides match TRBD2. The CDR3 consists of 16 residues. The germline gives CDR1 LGHDT, CDR2 YNNKEL (reference sequence). V dropped 3 bases and J dropped 5; count of bases not matched to a gene: 7.

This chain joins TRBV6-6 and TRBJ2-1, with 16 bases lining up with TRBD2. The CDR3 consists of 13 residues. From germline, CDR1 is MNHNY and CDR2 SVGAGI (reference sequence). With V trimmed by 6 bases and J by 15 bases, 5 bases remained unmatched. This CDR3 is CASSGTSGRASFF. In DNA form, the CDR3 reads TGTGCCAGCAGCGGGACTAGCGGGAGGGCCTCGTTCTTC.

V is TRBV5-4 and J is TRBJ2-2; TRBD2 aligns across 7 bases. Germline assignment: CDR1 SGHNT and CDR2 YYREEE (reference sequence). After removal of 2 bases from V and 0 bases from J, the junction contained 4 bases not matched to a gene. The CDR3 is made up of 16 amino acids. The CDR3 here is CASSLLALPNTGELFF. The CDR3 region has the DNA TGTGCCAGCAGCTTACTAGCGCTTCCGAACACCGGGGAGCTGTTTTTT.

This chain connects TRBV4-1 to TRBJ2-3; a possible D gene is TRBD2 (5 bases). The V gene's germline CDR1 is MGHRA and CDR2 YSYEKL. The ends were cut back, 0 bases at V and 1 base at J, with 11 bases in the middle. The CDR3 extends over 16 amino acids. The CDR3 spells CASSQDVGSGTDTQYF. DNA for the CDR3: TGCGCCAGCAGCCAAGATGTAGGTAGCGGCACAGATACGCAGTATTTT.

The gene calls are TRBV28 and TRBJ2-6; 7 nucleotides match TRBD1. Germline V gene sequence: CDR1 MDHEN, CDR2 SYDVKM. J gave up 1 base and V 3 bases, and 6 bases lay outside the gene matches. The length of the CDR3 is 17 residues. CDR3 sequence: CASSLLSTGSGANVLTF. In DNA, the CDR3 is TGTGCCAGCAGTTTGCTCTCGACAGGGTCTGGGGCCAACGTCCTGACTTTC. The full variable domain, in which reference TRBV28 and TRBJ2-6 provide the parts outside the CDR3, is DVKVTQSSRYLVKRTGEKVFLECVQDMDHENMFWYRQDPGLGLRLIYFSYDVKMKEKGDIPEGYSVSREKKERFSLILESASTNQTSMYLCASSLLSTGSGANVLTFGAGSRLTVL.

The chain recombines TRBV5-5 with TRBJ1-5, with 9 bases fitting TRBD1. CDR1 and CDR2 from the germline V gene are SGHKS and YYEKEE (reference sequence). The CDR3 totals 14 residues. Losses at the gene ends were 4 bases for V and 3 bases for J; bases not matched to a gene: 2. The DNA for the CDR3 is TGTGCCAGCAGCCGGACAGGGGACAATCAGCCCCAGCATTTT. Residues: CASSRTGDNQPQHF.

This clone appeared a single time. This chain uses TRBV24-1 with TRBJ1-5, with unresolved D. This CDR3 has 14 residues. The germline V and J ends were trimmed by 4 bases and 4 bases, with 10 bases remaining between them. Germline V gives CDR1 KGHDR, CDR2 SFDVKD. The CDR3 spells CATSDPGYNQPQHF. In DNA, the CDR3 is TGTGCCACCAGTGACCCGGGATATAATCAGCCCCAGCATTTT.

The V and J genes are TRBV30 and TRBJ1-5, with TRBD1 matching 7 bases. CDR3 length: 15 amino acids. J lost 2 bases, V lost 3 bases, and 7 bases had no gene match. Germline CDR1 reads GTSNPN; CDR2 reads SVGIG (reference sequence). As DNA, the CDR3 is TGTGCCTGGAGGGGGACAGCCGGAGGCAATCAGCCCCAGCATTTT. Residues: CAWRGTAGGNQPQHF.

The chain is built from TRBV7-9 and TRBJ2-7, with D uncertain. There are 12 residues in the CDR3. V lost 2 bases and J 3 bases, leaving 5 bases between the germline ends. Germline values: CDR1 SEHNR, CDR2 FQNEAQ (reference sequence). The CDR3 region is CASSLLGYEQYF. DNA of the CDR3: TGTGCCAGCAGCTTACTAGGCTACGAGCAGTACTTC. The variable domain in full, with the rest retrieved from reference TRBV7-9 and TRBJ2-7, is DTGVSQNPRHKITKRGQNVTFRCDPISEHNRLYWYRQTLGQGPEFLTYFQNEAQLEKSRLLSDRFSAERPKGSFSTLEIQRTEQGDSAMYLCASSLLGYEQYFGPGTRLTVT.

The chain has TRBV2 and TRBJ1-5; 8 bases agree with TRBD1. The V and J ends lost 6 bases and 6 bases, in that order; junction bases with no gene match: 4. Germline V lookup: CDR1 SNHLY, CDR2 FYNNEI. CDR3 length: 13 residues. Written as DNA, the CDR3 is TGTGCCAGCAGCCAACAGGGGGGTCAGCCCCAGCATTTT. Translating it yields CASSQQGGQPQHF.

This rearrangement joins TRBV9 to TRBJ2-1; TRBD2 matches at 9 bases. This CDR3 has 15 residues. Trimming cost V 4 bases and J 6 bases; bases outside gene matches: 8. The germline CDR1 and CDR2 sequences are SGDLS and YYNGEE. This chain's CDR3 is CASSPVAGASNEQFF. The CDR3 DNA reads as TGTGCCAGCAGCCCCGTAGCGGGAGCTTCCAATGAGCAGTTCTTC.

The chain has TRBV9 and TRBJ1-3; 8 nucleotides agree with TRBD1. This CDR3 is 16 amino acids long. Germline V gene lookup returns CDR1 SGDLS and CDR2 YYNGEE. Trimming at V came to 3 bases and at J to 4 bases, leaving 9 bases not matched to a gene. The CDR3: CASSAQGASGGNTIYF. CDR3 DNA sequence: TGTGCCAGCAGCGCCCAGGGGGCCTCCGGGGGAAACACCATATATTTT.

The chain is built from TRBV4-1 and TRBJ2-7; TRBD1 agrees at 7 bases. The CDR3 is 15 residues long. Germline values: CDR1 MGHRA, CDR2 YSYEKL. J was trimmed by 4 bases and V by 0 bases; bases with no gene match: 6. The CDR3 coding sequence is TGCGCCAGCAGCCAAGAAGGGACAGACCATTACGAGCAGTACTTC. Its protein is CASSQEGTDHYEQYF.

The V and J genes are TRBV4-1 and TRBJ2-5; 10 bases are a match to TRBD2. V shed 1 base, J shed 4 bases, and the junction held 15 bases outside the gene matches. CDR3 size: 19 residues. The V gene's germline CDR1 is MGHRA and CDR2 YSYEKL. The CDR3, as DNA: TGCGCCAGCAGCCAAGTCCCACCGATAGCGGGAGGAGAGGGAGAGACCCAGTACTTC. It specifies CASSQVPPIAGGEGETQYF.

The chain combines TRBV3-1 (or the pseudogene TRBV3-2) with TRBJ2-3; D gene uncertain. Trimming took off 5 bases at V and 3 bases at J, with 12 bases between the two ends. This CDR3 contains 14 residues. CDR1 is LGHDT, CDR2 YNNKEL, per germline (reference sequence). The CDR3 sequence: CASSLFEDTDTQYF. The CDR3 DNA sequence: TGTGCCAGCAGCTTATTTGAGGATACAGATACGCAGTATTTT.

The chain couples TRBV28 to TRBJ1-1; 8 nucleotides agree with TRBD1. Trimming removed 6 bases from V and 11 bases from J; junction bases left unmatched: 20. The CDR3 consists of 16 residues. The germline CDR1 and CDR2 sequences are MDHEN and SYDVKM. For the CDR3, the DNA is TGTGCCAGCAGCTGGACAGGGACCAGGGGGGGGAGCCGTGCTTTCTTT. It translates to CASSWTGTRGGSRAFF.

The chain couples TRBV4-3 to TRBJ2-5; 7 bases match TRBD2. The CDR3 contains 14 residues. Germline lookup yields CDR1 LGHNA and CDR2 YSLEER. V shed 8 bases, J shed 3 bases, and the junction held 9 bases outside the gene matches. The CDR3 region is CASRRSGTKETQYF. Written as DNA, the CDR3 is TGCGCCAGCCGGCGGAGCGGGACTAAAGAGACCCAGTACTTC.

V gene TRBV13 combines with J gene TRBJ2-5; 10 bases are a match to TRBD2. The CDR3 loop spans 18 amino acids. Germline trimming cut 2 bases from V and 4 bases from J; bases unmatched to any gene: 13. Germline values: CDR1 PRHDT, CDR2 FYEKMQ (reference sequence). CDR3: CASSLILAGVTDGETQYF. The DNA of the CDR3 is TGTGCCAGCAGCTTAATCCTAGCGGGAGTCACCGATGGAGAGACCCAGTACTTC.

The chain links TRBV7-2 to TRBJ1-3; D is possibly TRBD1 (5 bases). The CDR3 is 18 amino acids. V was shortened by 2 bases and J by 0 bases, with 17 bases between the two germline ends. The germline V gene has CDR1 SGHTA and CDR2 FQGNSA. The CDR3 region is CASSLLGPVDSSGNTIYF. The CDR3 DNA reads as TGTGCCAGCAGCTTATTGGGGCCCGTTGACAGCTCTGGAAACACCATATATTTT. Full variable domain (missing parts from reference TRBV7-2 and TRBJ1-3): GAGVSQSPSNKVTEKGKDVELRCDPISGHTALYWYRQSLGQGLEFLIYFQGNSAPDKSGLPSDRFSAERTGGSVSTLTIQRTQQEDSAVYLCASSLLGPVDSSGNTIYFGEGSWLTVV.

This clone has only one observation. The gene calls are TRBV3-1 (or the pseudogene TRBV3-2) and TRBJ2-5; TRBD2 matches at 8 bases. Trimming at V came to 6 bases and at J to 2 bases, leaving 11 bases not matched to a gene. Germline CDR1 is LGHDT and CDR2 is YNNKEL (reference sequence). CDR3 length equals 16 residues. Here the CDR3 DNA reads TGTGCCAGCAGTCCGCGGGTTAGCGGGGCTCAAGAGACCCAGTACTTC. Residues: CASSPRVSGAQETQYF.